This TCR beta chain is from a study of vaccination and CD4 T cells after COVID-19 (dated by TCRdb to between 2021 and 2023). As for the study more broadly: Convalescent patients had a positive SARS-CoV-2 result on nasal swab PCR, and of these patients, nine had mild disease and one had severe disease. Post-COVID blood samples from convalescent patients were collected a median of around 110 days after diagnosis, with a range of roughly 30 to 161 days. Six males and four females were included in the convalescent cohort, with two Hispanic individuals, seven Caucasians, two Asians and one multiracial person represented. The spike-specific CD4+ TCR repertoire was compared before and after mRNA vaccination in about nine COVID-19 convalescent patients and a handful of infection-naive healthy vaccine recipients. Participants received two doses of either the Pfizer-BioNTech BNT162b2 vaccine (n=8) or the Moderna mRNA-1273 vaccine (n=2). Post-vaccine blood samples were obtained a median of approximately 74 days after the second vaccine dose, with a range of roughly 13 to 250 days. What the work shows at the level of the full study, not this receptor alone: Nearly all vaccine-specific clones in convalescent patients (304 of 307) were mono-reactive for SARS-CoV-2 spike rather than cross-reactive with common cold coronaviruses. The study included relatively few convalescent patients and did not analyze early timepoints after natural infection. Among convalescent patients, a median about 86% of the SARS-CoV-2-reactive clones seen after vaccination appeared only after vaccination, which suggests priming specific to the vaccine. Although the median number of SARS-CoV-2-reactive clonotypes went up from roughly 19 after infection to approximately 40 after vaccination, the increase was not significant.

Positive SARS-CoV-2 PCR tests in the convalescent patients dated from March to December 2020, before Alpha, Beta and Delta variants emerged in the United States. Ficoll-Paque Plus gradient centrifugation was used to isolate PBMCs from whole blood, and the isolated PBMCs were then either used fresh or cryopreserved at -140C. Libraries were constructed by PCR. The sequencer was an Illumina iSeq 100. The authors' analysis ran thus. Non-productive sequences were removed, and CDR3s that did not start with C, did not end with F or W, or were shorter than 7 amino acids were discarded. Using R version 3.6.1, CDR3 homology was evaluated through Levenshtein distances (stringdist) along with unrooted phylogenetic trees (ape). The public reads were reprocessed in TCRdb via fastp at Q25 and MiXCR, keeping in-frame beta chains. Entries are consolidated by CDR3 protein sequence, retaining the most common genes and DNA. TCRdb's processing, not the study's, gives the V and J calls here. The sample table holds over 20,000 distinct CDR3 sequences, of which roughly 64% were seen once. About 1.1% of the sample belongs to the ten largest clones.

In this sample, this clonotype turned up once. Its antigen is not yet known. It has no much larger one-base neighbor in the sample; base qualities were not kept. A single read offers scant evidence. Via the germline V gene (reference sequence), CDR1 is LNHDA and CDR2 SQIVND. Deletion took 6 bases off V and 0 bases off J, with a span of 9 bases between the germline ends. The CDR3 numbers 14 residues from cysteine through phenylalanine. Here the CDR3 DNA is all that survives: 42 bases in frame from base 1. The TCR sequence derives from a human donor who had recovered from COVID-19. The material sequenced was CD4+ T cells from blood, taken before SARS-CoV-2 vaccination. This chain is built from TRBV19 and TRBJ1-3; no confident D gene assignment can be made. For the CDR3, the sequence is CASSESYSGNTIYF. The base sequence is TGTGCCAGTAGCGAAAGCTACTCTGGAAACACCATATATTTT.